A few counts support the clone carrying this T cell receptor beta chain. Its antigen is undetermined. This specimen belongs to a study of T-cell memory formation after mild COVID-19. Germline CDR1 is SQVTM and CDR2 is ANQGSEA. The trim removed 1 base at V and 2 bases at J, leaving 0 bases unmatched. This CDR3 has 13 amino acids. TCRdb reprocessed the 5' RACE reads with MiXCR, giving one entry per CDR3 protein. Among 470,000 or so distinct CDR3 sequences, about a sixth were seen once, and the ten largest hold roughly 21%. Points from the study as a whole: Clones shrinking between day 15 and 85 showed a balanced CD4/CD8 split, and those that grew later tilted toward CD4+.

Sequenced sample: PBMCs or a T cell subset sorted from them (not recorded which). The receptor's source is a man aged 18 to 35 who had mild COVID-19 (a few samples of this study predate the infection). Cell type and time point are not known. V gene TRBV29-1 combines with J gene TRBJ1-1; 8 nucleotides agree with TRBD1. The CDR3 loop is CSVEAGGNTEAFF. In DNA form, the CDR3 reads TGCAGCGTTGAAGCAGGGGGCAACACTGAAGCTTTCTTT.